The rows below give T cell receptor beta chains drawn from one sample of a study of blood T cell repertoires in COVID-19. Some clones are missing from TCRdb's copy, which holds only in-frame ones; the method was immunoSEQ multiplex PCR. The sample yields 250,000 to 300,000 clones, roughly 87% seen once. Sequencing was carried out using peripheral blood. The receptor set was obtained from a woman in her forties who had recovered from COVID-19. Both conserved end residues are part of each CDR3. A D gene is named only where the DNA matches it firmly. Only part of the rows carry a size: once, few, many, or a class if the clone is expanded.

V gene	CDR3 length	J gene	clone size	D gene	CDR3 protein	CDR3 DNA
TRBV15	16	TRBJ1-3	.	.	CATSRGGELSGNTIYF	TGTGCCACCAGCAGAGGAGGTGAACTCTCTGGAAACACCATATATTTT
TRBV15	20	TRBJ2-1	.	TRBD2	CATSRDVGLAAPSSYNEQFF	TGTGCCACCAGCAGAGATGTGGGACTAGCGGCCCCCAGCTCCTACAATGAGCAGTTCTTC
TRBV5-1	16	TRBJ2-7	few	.	CASSLSGTHTGGEQYF	TGCGCCAGCAGCTTGTCTGGGACCCACACCGGGGGCGAGCAGTACTTC
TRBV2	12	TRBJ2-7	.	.	CARGMGGSEQYF	TGTGCCAGGGGGATGGGGGGATCCGAGCAGTACTTC
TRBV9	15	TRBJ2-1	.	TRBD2	CASSAGTSGYNEQFF	TGTGCCAGCAGCGCCGGGACTAGCGGATACAATGAGCAGTTCTTC
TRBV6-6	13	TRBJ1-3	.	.	CASIGGSGNTIYF	TGTGCCAGCATTGGGGGGTCCGGAAACACCATATATTTT
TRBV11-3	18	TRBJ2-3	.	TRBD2	CASSLGPSGSTSTDTQYF	TGTGCCAGCAGCTTAGGCCCTAGCGGAAGCACTAGCACAGATACGCAGTATTTT
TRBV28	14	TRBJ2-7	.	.	CASSLPGGTYEQYF	TGTGCCAGCAGTTTACCCGGGGGAACCTACGAGCAGTACTTC
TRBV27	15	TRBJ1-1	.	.	CASSLFTGPNTEAFF	TGTGCCAGCAGTTTATTTACAGGGCCGAACACTGAAGCTTTCTTT
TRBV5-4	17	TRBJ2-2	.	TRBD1	CASSTGTVAANTGELFF	TGTGCCAGCAGCACCGGGACAGTGGCCGCGAACACCGGGGAGCTGTTTTTT
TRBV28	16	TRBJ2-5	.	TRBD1	CASSETGISFKETQYF	TGTGCCAGCAGTGAGACAGGGATTTCCTTTAAAGAGACCCAGTACTTC
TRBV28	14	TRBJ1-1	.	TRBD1	CASSNYRGSTEAFF	TGTGCCAGCAGTAATTACAGGGGAAGCACTGAAGCTTTCTTT
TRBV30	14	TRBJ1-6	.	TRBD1	CAWNRGIANSPLHF	TGTGCCTGGAACAGGGGGATCGCTAATTCACCCCTCCACTTT
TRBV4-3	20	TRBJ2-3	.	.	CASSQDRMAGEDSSTDTQYF	TGCGCCAGCAGCCAAGATAGGATGGCGGGAGAGGACAGTAGCACAGATACGCAGTATTTT
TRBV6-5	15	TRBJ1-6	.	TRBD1	CASSFSGTVNSPLHF	TGTGCCAGCAGTTTCTCCGGGACAGTCAATTCACCCCTCCACTTT
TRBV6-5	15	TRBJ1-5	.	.	CASSYAAGAGQPQHF	TGTGCCAGCAGTTACGCAGCAGGGGCAGGGCAGCCCCAGCATTTT
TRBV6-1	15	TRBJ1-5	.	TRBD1	CASSEAGQQNQPQHF	TGTGCCAGCAGTGAAGCGGGACAGCAGAATCAGCCCCAGCATTTT
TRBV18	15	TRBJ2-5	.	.	CASSPTQTGQETQYF	TGTGCCAGCTCGCCCACACAGACAGGACAAGAGACCCAGTACTTC
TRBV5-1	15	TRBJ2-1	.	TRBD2	CASNPSGITSNEQFF	TGCGCCAGCAACCCTAGCGGGATCACATCCAATGAGCAGTTCTTC
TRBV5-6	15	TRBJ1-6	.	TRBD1	CASSSSGDRDSPLHF	TGTGCCAGCAGCTCCTCCGGGGACAGGGACTCACCCCTCCACTTT
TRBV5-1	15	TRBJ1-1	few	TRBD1	CASSLGLQGATEAFF	TGCGCCAGCAGCTTGGGCCTACAGGGGGCTACTGAAGCTTTCTTT
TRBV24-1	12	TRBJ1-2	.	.	CATSDFGRGYTF	TGTGCCACCAGTGATTTCGGTCGGGGCTACACCTTC
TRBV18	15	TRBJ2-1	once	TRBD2	CASSPGTSIHSEQFF	TGTGCCAGCTCACCAGGGACTAGCATTCATAGTGAGCAGTTCTTC
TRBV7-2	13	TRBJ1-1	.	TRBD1	CASSSGQLTEAFF	TGTGCCAGCAGCTCGGGACAGCTCACTGAAGCTTTCTTT
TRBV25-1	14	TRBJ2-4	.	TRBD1	CASMTGTAKNIQYF	TGTGCCAGCATGACAGGGACAGCCAAAAACATTCAGTACTTC
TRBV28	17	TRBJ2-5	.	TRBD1	CASSLLPGGTTPETQYF	TGTGCCAGCAGTTTACTACCAGGGGGAACCACCCCTGAGACCCAGTACTTC
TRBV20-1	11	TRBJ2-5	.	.	CSASDGQTQYF	TGCAGTGCTAGTGATGGGCAGACCCAGTACTTC
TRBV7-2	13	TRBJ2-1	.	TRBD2	CASSWGTSGVQFF	TGTGCCAGCAGCTGGGGGACTAGCGGGGTTCAGTTCTTC
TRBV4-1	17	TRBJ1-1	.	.	CASSQEEAPSSWAEAFF	TGCGCCAGCAGCCAAGAAGAGGCCCCGAGTTCATGGGCTGAAGCTTTCTTT
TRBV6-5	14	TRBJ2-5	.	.	CASSYQGPRETQYF	TGTGCCAGCAGTTACCAGGGCCCCAGAGAGACCCAGTACTTC
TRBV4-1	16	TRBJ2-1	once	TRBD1	CASSQDRQGTYNEQFF	TGCGCCAGCAGCCAAGATCGACAGGGTACCTACAATGAGCAGTTCTTC
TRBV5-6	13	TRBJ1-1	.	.	CASSAGPNTEAFF	TGTGCCAGCAGCGCAGGGCCGAACACTGAAGCTTTCTTT
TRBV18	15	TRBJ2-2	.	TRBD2	CASSLAGVGTGELFF	TGTGCCAGCTCCCTAGCGGGAGTAGGCACCGGGGAGCTGTTTTTT
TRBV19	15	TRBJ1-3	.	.	CASSQTVLSGNTIYF	TGTGCCAGTAGTCAAACAGTCCTGTCTGGAAACACCATATATTTT
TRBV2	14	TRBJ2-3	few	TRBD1	CANYRGASTDTQYF	TGTGCCAACTACAGGGGGGCTAGCACAGATACGCAGTATTTT
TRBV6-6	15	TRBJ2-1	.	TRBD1	CASSYGTGRFDEQFF	TGTGCCAGCAGTTACGGGACAGGGAGATTCGATGAGCAGTTCTTC
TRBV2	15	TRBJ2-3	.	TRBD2	CASIGLAGRADTQYF	TGTGCCAGCATTGGACTAGCGGGTAGGGCAGATACGCAGTATTTT
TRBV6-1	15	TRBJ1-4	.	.	CASSDRGVLNEKLFF	TGTGCCAGCAGTGACAGGGGAGTTTTGAATGAAAAACTGTTTTTT
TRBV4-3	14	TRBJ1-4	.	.	CASRPGNLNEKLFF	TGCGCCAGCAGACCGGGAAACCTTAATGAAAAACTGTTTTTT
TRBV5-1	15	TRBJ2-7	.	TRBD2	CASSLADWTRSEQYF	TGCGCCAGCAGCTTGGCCGATTGGACTAGAAGCGAGCAGTACTTC
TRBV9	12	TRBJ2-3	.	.	CASSPSQDTQYF	TGTGCCAGCAGCCCTTCCCAGGATACGCAGTATTTT
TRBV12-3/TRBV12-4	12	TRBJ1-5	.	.	CASSQGNQPQHF	TGTGCCAGCAGCCAGGGCAATCAGCCCCAGCATTTT
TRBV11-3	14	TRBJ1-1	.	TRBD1	CASSFGTENTEAFF	TGTGCCAGCAGCTTTGGGACAGAGAACACTGAAGCTTTCTTT
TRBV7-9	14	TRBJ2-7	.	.	CASSLTTEAYEQYF	TGTGCCAGCAGCTTAACGACAGAAGCCTACGAGCAGTACTTC
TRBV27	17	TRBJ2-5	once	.	CASRSMGAWREQETQYF	TGTGCCAGCAGGTCTATGGGCGCATGGAGGGAGCAAGAGACCCAGTACTTC
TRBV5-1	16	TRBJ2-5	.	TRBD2	CASAPDAGGYLGTQYF	TGCGCCAGCGCCCCAGATGCGGGGGGGTATTTGGGGACCCAGTACTTC
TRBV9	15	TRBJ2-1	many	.	CASTRGASSYNEQFF	TGTGCCAGCACCCGGGGGGCGAGCTCCTACAATGAGCAGTTCTTC
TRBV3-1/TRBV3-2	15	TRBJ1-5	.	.	CASSQGTGRSQPQHF	TGTGCCAGCAGCCAAGGAACAGGGCGTAGTCAGCCCCAGCATTTT
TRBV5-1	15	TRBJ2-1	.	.	CASRLTGITYNEQFF	TGCGCCAGCAGGTTAACAGGGATCACCTACAATGAGCAGTTCTTC
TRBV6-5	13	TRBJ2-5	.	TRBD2	CASSPGGSETQYF	TGTGCCAGCAGTCCCGGGGGGTCGGAGACCCAGTACTTC
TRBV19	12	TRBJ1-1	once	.	CASTRGGTEAFF	TGTGCCAGTACAAGGGGGGGAACTGAAGCTTTCTTT
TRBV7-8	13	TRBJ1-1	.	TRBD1	CASSRQGGTEAFF	TGTGCCAGCAGCCGACAGGGGGGCACTGAAGCTTTCTTT
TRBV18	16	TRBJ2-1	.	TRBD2	CASSPPPSGLNNEQFF	TGTGCCAGCTCACCACCGCCTAGCGGTCTCAACAATGAGCAGTTCTTC